This paragraph covers one TCR beta chain sequence. Libraries were prepared by immunoSEQ multiplex PCR; TCRdb keeps only in-frame clonotypes and omits some of them. The sample carries over 150,000 clones, roughly 90% recorded once. The data stem from a study of blood T cell repertoires in COVID-19. The CDR3 runs to 14 residues. V dropped 6 bases and J dropped 9; count of bases not matched to a gene: 7. CDR1 is SNHLY, CDR2 FYNNEI, per germline. This TCR was recovered from a woman between 45 and 65 years old who had recovered from COVID-19. Sequencing was performed on PBMCs or T cells enriched from blood (not recorded which). The chain joins TRBV2 to TRBJ1-6; TRBD1 matches 8 bases. Here the CDR3 reads CASRETGVGSPLHF. The CDR3 coding sequence is TGTGCCAGCAGGGAGACAGGGGTTGGTTCACCCCTCCACTTT. Filled out from reference TRBV2 and TRBJ1-6, the complete variable domain reads EPEVTQTPSHQVTQMGQEVILRCVPISNHLYFYWYRQILGQKVEFLVSFYNNEISEKSEIFDDQFSVERPDGSNFTLKIRSTKLEDSAMYFCASRETGVGSPLHFGNGTRLTVT.